Listed below are T cell receptor beta chains from one sample, sequenced in a study of early T cells in non-severe SARS-CoV-2 infection. TCRdb re-derived calls from the 5' RACE reads in MiXCR, one entry per CDR3 protein. The sample lists about 100,000 distinct CDR3 sequences; less than 15% were seen once. Sequencing input: whole blood. The receptor source for this set is an adult who was a healthcare worker with PCR-confirmed SARS-CoV-2 infection or an uninfected control (not recorded which). Each CDR3 is given with its conserved first and last residue. D genes are given only for firm matches. The listing skips clone size in some rows; elsewhere it reads once, few, many or a size class.

>20|.|.|TRBV7-9
CASSPSTQDYFFGSTDTQYF
>15|few|TRBD1|TRBV11-2
CASSSGTANTGELFF
>13|few|.|TRBV6-4
CASSDQATDTQYF
>14|.|.|TRBV28
CVSRSGPGVETQYF
>12|.|.|TRBV29-1
CCVLEYQETQYF
>14|few|.|TRBV12-3/TRBV12-4
CASSLRGAHTEAFF
>13|many|TRBD1|TRBV29-1
CSVNRGSGNEQFF
>12|.|.|TRBV29-1
CSVVRGDTEAFF
>13|.|TRBD2|TRBV20-1
CSAYSGSSYEQYF
>16|few|TRBD1|TRBV6-5
CASSSNKQGKVGEAFF
>13|few|.|TRBV29-1
CSVVKPLNTEAFF
>13|many|.|TRBV20-1
CSAGKFGTYEQYF
>18|few|TRBD2|TRBV6-5
CASSWTSGASSSYNEQFF
>15|.|.|TRBV11-3
CASSLPPPSNQPQHF
>13|few|.|TRBV20-1
CSARPSNTGELFF
>14|many|.|TRBV12-3/TRBV12-4
CASSFLGLDSPLHF
>14|few|TRBD1|TRBV6-6
CASSYGTAYTEAFF
>14|many|.|TRBV4-3
CASSQQRTITEAFF
>14|.|TRBD1|TRBV30
CAPSRGYMNTEAFF
>14|few|.|TRBV9
CASSKQPMNTEAFF
>15|.|.|TRBV7-6
CASSRTGLPPETQYF
>13|.|.|TRBV5-4
CASQLADHNEQFF
>13|few|TRBD1|TRBV28
CASLTGPTDTQYF
>15|many|TRBD1|TRBV5-5
CASSQRQGRNTEAFF
>14|few|TRBD2|TRBV20-1
CSARAGGGRDTQYF
>12|few|.|TRBV6-5
CASSPQGRGYTF
>12|.|TRBD1|TRBV29-1
CSAHRGQETQYF
>16|many|TRBD2|TRBV7-9
CASSVGRLAGVNEQFF
>15|many|TRBD1|TRBV28
CASSLWQGGNQPQHF
>16|.|.|TRBV12-3/TRBV12-4
CASSQKTATSGNTIYF
>15|many|.|TRBV5-1
CASNRALYYQETQYF
>16|.|.|TRBV10-3
CAISESKNLLVYEQYF
>13|many|TRBD1|TRBV6-6
CASGGTGIPEAFF
>14|many|.|TRBV5-5
CASSSGGPLQPQHF
>14|many|.|TRBV7-2
CASSPTSEHNVLTF
>16|once|.|TRBV5-6
CASSLASRNPYNEQYF
>13|few|.|TRBV3-1
CASSHWGPGELFF
>14|.|.|TRBV2
CASSEGYRNYEQYF
>14|many|TRBD2|TRBV12-3/TRBV12-4
CASSLLAGTPEQFF
>15|few|.|TRBV29-1
CSVINQVLSGNTIYF
>15|.|.|TRBV12-3/TRBV12-4
CASSFQDRVTDTQYF
>14|many|.|TRBV6-5
CASSSSGPHKTQYF
>15|few|.|TRBV4-2
CASSPTEYSNQPQHF
>15|many|TRBD2|TRBV7-2
CASSQRGRGGETQYF
>13|many|.|TRBV29-1
CSVRVRASYEQYF
>19|many|.|TRBV28
CASSLLSLKGPSEVYEQYF
>14|many|.|TRBV29-1
CSVEDRGEIYGYTF
>10|few|.|TRBV28
CATKAYEQYF
>14|many|.|TRBV28
CASRGEGGWETQYF
>13|many|.|TRBV29-1
CSVERTIGEKLFF
>15|many|TRBD1|TRBV11-2
CASSQGTETAETQYF
>16|many|TRBD1|TRBV5-1
CASVRLPGQSTDTQYF